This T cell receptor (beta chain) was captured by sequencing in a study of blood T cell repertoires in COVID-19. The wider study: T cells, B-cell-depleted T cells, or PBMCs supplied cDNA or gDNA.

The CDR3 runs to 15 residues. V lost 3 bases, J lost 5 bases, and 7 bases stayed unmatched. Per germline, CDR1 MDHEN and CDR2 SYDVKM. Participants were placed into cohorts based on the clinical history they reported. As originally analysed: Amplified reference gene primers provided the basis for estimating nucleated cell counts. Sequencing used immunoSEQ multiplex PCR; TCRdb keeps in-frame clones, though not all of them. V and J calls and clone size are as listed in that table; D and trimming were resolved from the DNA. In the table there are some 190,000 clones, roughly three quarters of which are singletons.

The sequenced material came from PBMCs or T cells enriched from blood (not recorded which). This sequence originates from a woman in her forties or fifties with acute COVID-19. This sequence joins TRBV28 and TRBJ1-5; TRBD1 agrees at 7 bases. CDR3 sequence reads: CASSFRQGGYQPQHF. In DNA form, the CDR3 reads TGTGCCAGCAGTTTCAGACAGGGAGGATATCAGCCCCAGCATTTT.